This TCR beta chain was sequenced for a study of T cell repertoires in cytomegalovirus infection. Study-wide context: Through public TCR beta signatures, both CMV infection and matching HLA type were indicated. Overall study results and limits: The ex vivo response was dominated by HLA-C-restricted CMV-specific TCR beta clonotypes.

One entry per CDR3 protein results from TCRdb running MiXCR on the reads. The table shows around 320,000 distinct CDR3 sequences, with 9.5% occurring only once. This clonotype was recorded at least ten times. No antigen is known for it. The V segment lost 1 base and the J segment 3 bases; nucleotides outside the gene matches: 5. CDR3 length: 16 residues. Germline V gene sequence: CDR1 SGHTA, CDR2 FQGNSA. The specimen was PBMCs. The clonotype was recovered from a human donor in good health (CMV status not recorded). Some clones in this sample may be carry-over from other donors' samples. The chain employs TRBV7-2 and TRBJ2-7; 11 nucleotides line up with TRBD2. The CDR3 nucleotides are TGTGCCAGCAGCTTAGGTCGGCTAGCGGGAGGCTACGAGCAGTACTTC. This gives the protein CASSLGRLAGGYEQYF.